Following are 5 T cell receptor beta chains from one sample sequenced in a study of blood T cell repertoires in COVID-19. Clones were read by immunoSEQ multiplex PCR, and TCRdb kept only the in-frame ones, dropping some. The sample holds approximately 400,000 clones, more than 65% seen once. Sequences were obtained from peripheral blood. These receptors all stem from a human donor with acute or convalescent COVID-19. The donor label of this sample is uncertain.

This clone was observed a few times. The chain uses TRBV5-6 and TRBJ1-2; TRBD1 might be the D (5 bases). The CDR3 consists of 16 residues. Trimming removed 0 bases at V and 0 bases at J, with 12 bases between. Per the germline V gene, CDR1 is SGHDT and CDR2 is YYEEEE. The CDR3 DNA is TGTGCCAGCAGCTTGGCCGCAGGGCACGCTAACTATGGCTACACCTTC. This codes for CASSLAAGHANYGYTF.

The CDR3 DNA reads TGTGCCAGCAGCCAATCGGCGGGACAGGGGACTGAAGCTTTCTTT. The encoded protein is CASSQSAGQGTEAFF. The rearrangement links TRBV16 to TRBJ1-1, with 10 positions matching TRBD1. Germline CDR1 and CDR2: KGHSY and FQNENV. This CDR3 comprises 15 residues. V lost 0 bases and J lost 5; bases outside the gene matches: 3.

The chain carries TRBV5-6 and TRBJ2-1, with 10 bases that match TRBD2. Looked up from germline, CDR1 is SGHDT and CDR2 is YYEEEE. Germline trimming cut 0 bases from V and 1 base from J; bases unmatched to any gene: 1. CDR3 length equals 16 residues. The chain's CDR3 is CASSLAAGGSYNEQFF. For the CDR3, the DNA is TGTGCCAGCAGCTTGGCAGCGGGAGGGTCCTACAATGAGCAGTTCTTC.

This chain joins TRBV6-5 and TRBJ1-4; possibly TRBD1 for D (5 bases). The CDR3 runs 14 residues. Germline V lookup: CDR1 MNHEY, CDR2 SVGAGI. Trimming stripped 4 bases from V and 5 bases from J, with 11 bases between. CDR3 protein: CASSSTDTNEKLFF. CDR3 nucleotides: TGTGCCAGCAGTTCCACGGACACCAATGAAAAACTGTTTTTT.

This sequence joins TRBV6-5 and TRBJ2-7; a weak D match, TRBD1 (5 bases). Germline CDR1 MNHEY, CDR2 SVGAGI. This CDR3 contains 15 residues. V lost 5 bases to trimming and J lost 3 bases, with 17 bases between them. CDR3 residues: CASSPTADSNYEQYF. The CDR3 DNA reads TGTGCCAGCAGTCCGACCGCCGACAGTAACTACGAGCAGTACTTC.